This record concerns one T cell receptor (beta chain) sequence. Its matching antigen is unknown. The sample comes from a study of T cells after posttransplantation cyclophosphamide. Study results and limitations: Tissue-infiltrating T cells from skin or gut overlapped little with blood T cells.

Some clones are missing from TCRdb's copy, which holds only in-frame ones; the method was immunoSEQ multiplex PCR. The sample lists about 20,000 clones, 65% to 75% seen once, with less than 35% in the top ten. The V end was cut by 0 bases, the J end by 4 bases, with 7 bases between. Per germline, CDR1 LGHNA and CDR2 YNFKEQ. The CDR3 contains 13 residues. Busulfan-fludarabine conditioning, marrow transplant, and cyclophosphamide on days +3 and +4 were administered. This specimen consisted of PBMCs, obtained after an allogeneic stem cell transplant with post-transplant cyclophosphamide. The clonotype originates from a young adult male patient who received an allogeneic stem cell transplant from a related donor, was CMV-positive, and had acute GVHD only. Some T cells may have originated in the graft donor. The chain joins TRBV4-2 to TRBJ2-7; no firm D call. Written as DNA, the CDR3 is TGTGCCAGCAGCCAAGAACGCGCTTACGAGCAGTACTTC. Protein: CASSQERAYEQYF.